This entry features one TCR beta chain sequence. Following a re-call of the 5' RACE reads, TCRdb has one entry per CDR3 protein and lacks DNA. The sample holds 350,000 to 400,000 distinct CDR3 sequences. The sample comes from a study of T cells expressing NK-cell markers. The overall study: Each TCR beta repertoire originated in sorted T cells that were CD3+CD56+NKG2C+, CD3+CD56+NKG2C- or CD3+CD56-NKG2C+. Seven sequenced donors out of eight were HCMV-seropositive, one seronegative.

The CDR3 loop spans 13 amino acids. In germline, CDR1 is DFQATT, CDR2 SNEGSKA (reference sequence). The sequencing sample was made of blood T cells: a sorted CD56 or NKG2C T cell subset, CD4+ or CD8+ T cells, or bulk PBMC T cells (not recorded which). This receptor was obtained from a woman aged 50 to 60 in good health. This chain uses TRBV20-1 with TRBJ2-4; absent DNA, TCRdb's TRBD2 call cannot be checked. The CDR3: CSARGRDGGIQYF.